The clone carrying this T cell receptor beta chain was observed at least ten times. Clones were sequenced by immunoSEQ multiplex PCR, and TCRdb holds only the in-frame ones, with some missing. The sample contains some 80,000 clones, roughly 80% of which appear only once. These data are taken from a study of T cell clones after liver transplantation. Looked up from germline, CDR1 is SNHLY and CDR2 is FYNNEI. This CDR3 contains 18 residues. Unmatched junction bases numbered 17, after V lost 2 bases and J lost 5 bases. The chain carries TRBV2 and TRBJ2-7; 8 positions agree with TRBD2. The sample consisted of CD4+ T cells from blood, taken roughly 3.5 years after liver transplant. The clonotype comes from a human patient who received a liver transplant. Some T cells could come from the graft donor. The CDR3 is CASSEFRIGGRKSHEQYF. Written as DNA, the CDR3 is TGTGCCAGCAGTGAATTTCGGATTGGCGGGAGGAAGTCCCACGAGCAGTACTTC. Full variable domain (remainder filled in from reference TRBV2 and TRBJ2-7): EPEVTQTPSHQVTQMGQEVILRCVPISNHLYFYWYRQILGQKVEFLVSFYNNEISEKSEIFDDQFSVERPDGSNFTLKIRSTKLEDSAMYFCASSEFRIGGRKSHEQYFGPGTRLTVT.